The clone carrying this TCR beta chain was seen a handful of times. Its antigen is not identified. The read stops 3 residues short of the end of the CDR3; the missing end is completed from the germline J gene. Using immunoSEQ multiplex PCR, the repertoire was profiled, and TCRdb retains in-frame clones only, with some absent. The repertoire has about 34,000 clones, none seen only once; the ten largest take about 27%. This entry comes from a study of T cell clonality in common variable immunodeficiency. The CDR3 is made up of 19 amino acids. V shed 5 bases and J 7 bases; nucleotides not matched to a gene: 19. CDR1 is LNHDA, CDR2 SQIVND, per germline (reference sequence). Replacement immunoglobulin had been given to every CVID subject for at least one year. Study-level findings and limits: Fewer deletions and N-nucleotide insertions were reportedly seen in common variable immunodeficiency TCR beta sequences. Compared with healthy controls, CVID subjects showed increased TCRbeta clonality, mostly in about a third.

J is TRBJ1-6 and V is TRBV19, with TRBD1 matching over 8 bases. The sequencing input was peripheral blood mononuclear cells. The TCR comes from a human donor with common variable immunodeficiency. CDR3 DNA, as far as it was read: TGTGCCAGTAGTCCCACCGTCGCCGGGACAGGAGTACAAAATTCACCC. This encodes CASSPTVAGTGVQNSP. The whole CDR3 region reads CASSPTVAGTGVQNSPLHF.